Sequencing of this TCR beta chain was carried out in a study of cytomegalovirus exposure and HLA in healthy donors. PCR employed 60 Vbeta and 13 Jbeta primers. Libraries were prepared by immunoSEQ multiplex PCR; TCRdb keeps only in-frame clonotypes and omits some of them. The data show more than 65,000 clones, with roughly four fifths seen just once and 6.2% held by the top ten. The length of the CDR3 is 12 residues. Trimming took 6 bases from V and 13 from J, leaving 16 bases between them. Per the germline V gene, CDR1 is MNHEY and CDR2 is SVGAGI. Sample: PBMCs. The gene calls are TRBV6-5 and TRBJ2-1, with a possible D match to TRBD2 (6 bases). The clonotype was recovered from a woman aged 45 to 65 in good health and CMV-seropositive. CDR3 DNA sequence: TGTGCCAGCAGGTCCCCTAGCGCGCTACAGTTCTTC. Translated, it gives CASRSPSALQFF.